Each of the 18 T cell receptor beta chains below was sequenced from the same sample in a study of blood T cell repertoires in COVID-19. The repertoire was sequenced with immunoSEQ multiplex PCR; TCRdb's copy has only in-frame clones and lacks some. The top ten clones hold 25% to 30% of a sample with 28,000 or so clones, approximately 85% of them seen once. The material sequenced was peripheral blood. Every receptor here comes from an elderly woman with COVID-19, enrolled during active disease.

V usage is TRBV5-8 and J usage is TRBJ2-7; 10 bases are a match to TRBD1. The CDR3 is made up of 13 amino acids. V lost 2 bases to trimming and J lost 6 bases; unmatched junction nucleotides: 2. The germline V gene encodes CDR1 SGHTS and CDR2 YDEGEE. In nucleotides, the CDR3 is TGTGCCAGCAGCTTTGACAGGGGGCGCGAGCAGTACTTC. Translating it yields CASSFDRGREQYF.

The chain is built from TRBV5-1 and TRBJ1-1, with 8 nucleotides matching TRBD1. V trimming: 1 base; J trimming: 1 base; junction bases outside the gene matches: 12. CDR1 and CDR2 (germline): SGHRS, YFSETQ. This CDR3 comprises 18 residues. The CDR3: CASSLYSTRGRENTEAFF. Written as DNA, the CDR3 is TGCGCCAGCAGCTTGTATTCGACCAGGGGGCGGGAGAACACTGAAGCTTTCTTT.

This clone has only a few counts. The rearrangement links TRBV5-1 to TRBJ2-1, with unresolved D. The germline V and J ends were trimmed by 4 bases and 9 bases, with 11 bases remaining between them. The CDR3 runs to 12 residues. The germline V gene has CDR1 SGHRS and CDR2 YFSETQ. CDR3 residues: CASSLSQVEQFF. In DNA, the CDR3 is TGCGCCAGCAGCCTGTCGCAGGTTGAGCAGTTCTTC.

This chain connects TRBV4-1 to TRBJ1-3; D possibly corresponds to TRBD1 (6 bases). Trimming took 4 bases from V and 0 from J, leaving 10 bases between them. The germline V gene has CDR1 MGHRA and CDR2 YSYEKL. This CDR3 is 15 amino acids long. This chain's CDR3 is CASSRDRLSGNTIYF. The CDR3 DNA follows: TGCGCCAGCAGCCGAGACAGGCTCTCTGGAAACACCATATATTTT.

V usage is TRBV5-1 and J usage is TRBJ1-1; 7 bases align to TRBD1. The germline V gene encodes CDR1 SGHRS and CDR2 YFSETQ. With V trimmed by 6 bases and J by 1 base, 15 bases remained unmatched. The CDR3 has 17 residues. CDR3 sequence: CASTIFGSTGKNTEAFF. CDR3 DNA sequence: TGCGCCAGCACCATATTCGGGTCGACAGGGAAGAACACTGAAGCTTTCTTT.

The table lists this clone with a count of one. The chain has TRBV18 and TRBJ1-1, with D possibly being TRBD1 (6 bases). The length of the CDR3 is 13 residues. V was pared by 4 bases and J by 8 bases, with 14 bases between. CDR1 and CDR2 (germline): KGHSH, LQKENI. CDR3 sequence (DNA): TGTGCCAGCTCACTCCATACCGGGACAGAAGCTTTCTTT. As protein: CASSLHTGTEAFF.

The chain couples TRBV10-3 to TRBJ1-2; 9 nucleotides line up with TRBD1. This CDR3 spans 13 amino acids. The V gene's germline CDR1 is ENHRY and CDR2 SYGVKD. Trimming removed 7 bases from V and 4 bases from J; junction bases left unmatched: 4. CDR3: CAINPGQGYGYTF. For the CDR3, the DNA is TGTGCCATCAACCCGGGACAGGGCTATGGCTACACCTTC.

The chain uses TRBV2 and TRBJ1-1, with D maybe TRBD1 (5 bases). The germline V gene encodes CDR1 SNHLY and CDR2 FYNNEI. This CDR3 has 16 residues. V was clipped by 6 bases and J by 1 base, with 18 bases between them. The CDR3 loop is CASRGSLGRGNTEAFF. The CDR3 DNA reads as TGTGCCAGCAGAGGTAGCTTGGGGCGAGGGAACACTGAAGCTTTCTTT.

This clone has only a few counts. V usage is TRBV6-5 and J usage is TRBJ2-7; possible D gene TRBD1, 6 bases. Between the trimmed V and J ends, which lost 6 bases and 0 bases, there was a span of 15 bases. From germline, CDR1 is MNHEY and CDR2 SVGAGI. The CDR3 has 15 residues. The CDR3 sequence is CASRYLQGSSYEQYF. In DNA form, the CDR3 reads TGTGCCAGCAGGTATCTTCAGGGGAGCTCCTACGAGCAGTACTTC.

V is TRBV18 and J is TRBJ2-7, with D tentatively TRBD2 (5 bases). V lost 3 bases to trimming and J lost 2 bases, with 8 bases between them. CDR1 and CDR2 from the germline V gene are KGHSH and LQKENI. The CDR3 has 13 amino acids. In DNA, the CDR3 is TGTGCCAGCTCACCGCCGGGGACCTACGAGCAGTACTTC. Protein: CASSPPGTYEQYF.

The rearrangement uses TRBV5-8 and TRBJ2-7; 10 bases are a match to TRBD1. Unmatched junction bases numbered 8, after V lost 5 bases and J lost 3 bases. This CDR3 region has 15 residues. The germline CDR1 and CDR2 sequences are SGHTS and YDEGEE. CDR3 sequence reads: CASRSHRDRGYEQYF. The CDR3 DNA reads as TGTGCCAGCAGATCCCACCGGGACAGGGGCTACGAGCAGTACTTC.

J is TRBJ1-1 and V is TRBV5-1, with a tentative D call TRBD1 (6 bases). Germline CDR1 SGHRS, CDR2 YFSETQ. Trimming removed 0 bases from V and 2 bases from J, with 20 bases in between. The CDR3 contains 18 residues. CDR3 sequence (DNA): TGCGCCAGCAGCTTGGCCCCCTGGGCAGGGGAAATTAACACTGAAGCTTTCTTT. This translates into CASSLAPWAGEINTEAFF.

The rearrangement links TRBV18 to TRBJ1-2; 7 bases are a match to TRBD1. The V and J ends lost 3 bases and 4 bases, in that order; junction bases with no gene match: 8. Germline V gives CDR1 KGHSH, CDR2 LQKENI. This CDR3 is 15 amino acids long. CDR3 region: CASSPEGAPFYGYTF. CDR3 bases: TGTGCCAGCTCACCGGAGGGGGCCCCCTTCTATGGCTACACCTTC.

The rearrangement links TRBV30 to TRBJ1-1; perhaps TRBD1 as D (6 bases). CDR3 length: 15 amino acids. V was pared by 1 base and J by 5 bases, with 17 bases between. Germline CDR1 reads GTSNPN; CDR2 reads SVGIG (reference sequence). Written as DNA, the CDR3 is TGTGCCTGGAGTGCCGTGGGGGCAGTGAGAACTGAAGCTTTCTTT. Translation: CAWSAVGAVRTEAFF.

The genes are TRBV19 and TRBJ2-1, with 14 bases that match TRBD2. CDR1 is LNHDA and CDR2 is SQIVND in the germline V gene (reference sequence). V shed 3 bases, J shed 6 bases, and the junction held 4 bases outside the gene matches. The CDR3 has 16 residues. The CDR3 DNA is TGTGCCAGTAGTATTGGGGGGACTAGCGGGGGCAATGAGCAGTTCTTC. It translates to CASSIGGTSGGNEQFF.

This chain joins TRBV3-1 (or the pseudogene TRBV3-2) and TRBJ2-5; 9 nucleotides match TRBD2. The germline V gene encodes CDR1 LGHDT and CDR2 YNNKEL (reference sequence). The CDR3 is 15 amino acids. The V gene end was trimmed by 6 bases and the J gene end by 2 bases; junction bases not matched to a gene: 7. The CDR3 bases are TGTGCCAGCAGTCCGACTAGCGGAATACAAGAGACCCAGTACTTC. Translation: CASSPTSGIQETQYF.

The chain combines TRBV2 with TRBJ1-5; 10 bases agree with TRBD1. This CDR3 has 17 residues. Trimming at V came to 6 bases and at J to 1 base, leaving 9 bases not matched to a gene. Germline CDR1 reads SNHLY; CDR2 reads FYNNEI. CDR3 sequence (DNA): TGTGCCAGCAGCCTAAGACAGGGGGCGCGGAGCAATCAGCCCCAGCATTTT. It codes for CASSLRQGARSNQPQHF.

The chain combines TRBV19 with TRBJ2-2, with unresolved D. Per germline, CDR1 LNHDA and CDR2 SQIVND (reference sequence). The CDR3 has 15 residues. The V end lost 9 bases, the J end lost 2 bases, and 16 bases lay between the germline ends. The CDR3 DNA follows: TGTGCCAGCCGCCTAATCGCTCGAAACACCGGGGAGCTGTTTTTT. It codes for CASRLIARNTGELFF. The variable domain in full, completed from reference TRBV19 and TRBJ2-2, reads DGGITQSPKYLFRKEGQNVTLSCEQNLNHDAMYWYRQDPGQGLRLIYYSQIVNDFQKGDIAEGYSVSREKKESFPLTVTSAQKNPTAFYLCASRLIARNTGELFFGEGSRLTVL.